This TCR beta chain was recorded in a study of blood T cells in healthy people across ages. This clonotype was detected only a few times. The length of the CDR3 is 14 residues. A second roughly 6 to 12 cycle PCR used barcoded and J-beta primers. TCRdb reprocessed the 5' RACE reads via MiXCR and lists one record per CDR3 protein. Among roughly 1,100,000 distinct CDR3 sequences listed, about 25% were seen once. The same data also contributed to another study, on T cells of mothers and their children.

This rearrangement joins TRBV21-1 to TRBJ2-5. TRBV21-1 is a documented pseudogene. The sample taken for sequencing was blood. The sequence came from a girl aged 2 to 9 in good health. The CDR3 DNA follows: TGTGCCAGCAGCAAAGAGAACCTTCAAGAGACCCAGTACTTC. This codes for CASSKENLQETQYF.